This T cell receptor (beta chain) was captured in a study of regulatory T cells in long-lasting Graves disease. As regards this clonotype: Its antigen is still unknown.

Time point reported: persistent/refractory GD, antithyroid drugs over 5 years with positive TRAb. PBMCs provided the RNA from which the TCR library was made. A peripheral blood sample, 7 to 9.5 milliliters in volume, was drawn into EDTA tubes. Library construction for TCR beta used iRepertoire HTBI primers and Arm-PCR of CDR3 regions. A single record per CDR3 protein comes from TCRdb applying MiXCR to the multiplex PCR reads. There are 700,000 or so distinct CDR3 sequences in the sample; around 30% occur only once, and under 50% lies in the top ten. The study, taken as a whole, reports: Persistent Graves' patients showed less TCR diversity than newly diagnosed ones. Persistent patients had a count of shared public clonotypes (approximately 2,800) that exceeded that of new patients (approximately 920). TRBV28, TRBJ1-2 and TRBJ2-5 were favored in persistent disease.

The ends were cut back, 3 bases at V and 2 bases at J, with 12 bases in the middle. Germline loops: CDR1 SGHRS, CDR2 YFSETQ. This CDR3 spans 14 amino acids. The chain recombines TRBV5-1 with TRBJ2-7; D assignment may be TRBD1 or TRBD2 (6 bases each). Sample: peripheral blood mononuclear cells (PBMCs), taken when the disease was refractory, from a patient treated with antithyroid drugs. The receptor was isolated from a female donor with Graves disease. The CDR3: CASSWGDITYEQYF. The CDR3 region has the DNA TGCGCCAGCAGCTGGGGGGACATAACCTACGAGCAGTACTTC.